This T cell receptor beta chain is from a study of blood T cell repertoires in COVID-19. Study in general: Samples of COVID-19 (acute and convalescent) were obtained from the United States, Italy and Spain.

V was cut by 5 bases and J by 4 bases, with 18 bases left in between. Germline loops: CDR1 SGHRS, CDR2 YFSETQ. The CDR3 has 15 residues. In the original processing: The assay estimated nucleated cells by amplifying reference gene primers. Method: immunoSEQ multiplex PCR; TCRdb's copy keeps in-frame clones and lacks some. V and J calls and clone size come straight from that table; D and trimming were deduced from the DNA. The sample holds hundreds of thousands of clones, around 89% seen once. The specimen was peripheral blood. The clonotype originates from a man aged 40-50 years with acute or convalescent COVID-19. This sequence joins TRBV5-1 and TRBJ1-1, with a tentative D call TRBD1 (6 bases). The CDR3: CASSQTQGLGTEAFF. CDR3 nucleotides: TGCGCCAGCAGTCAGACCCAGGGGCTAGGCACTGAAGCTTTCTTT.